Here is one TCR beta chain with its context. V was shortened by 5 bases and J by 10 bases, with 15 bases between the two germline ends. The CDR3 is 14 amino acids. Germline CDR1 SGHVS, CDR2 FQNEAQ. This specimen belongs to a study of sequential checkpoint blockade in melanoma. Study at large: Randomization was 1:1 between first-line nivolumab→ipilimumab and ipilimumab→nivolumab.

Clones were sequenced by immunoSEQ multiplex PCR, and TCRdb holds only the in-frame ones, with some missing. This sample has tens of thousands of clones, with approximately 84% found just once. Treatment given: randomized to nivolumab then ipilimumab (arm A) or the reverse (arm B). The receptor was isolated from a human donor with melanoma. The V gene is TRBV7-8, the J gene TRBJ1-6; D is perhaps TRBD1 (6 bases). This specimen consisted of CD8+ T cells sorted from blood (inferred from file names), obtained from a patient given nivolumab and ipilimumab in sequence. DNA of the CDR3: TGTGCCAGCAGCGTACCAGGGGTTCGATCACCCCTCCACTTT. This encodes CASSVPGVRSPLHF.